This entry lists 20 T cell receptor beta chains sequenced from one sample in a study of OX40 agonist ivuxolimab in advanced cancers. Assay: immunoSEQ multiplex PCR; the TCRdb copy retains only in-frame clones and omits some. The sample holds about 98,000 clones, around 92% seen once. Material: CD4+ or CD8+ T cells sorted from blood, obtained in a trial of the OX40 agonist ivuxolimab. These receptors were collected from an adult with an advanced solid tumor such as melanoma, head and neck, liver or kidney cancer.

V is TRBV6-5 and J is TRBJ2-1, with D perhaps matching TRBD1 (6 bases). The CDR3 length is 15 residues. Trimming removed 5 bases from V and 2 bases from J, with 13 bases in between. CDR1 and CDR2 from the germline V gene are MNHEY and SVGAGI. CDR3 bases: TGTGCCAGCAGTCTCGGGACACCAACCTACAATGAGCAGTTCTTC. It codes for CASSLGTPTYNEQFF.

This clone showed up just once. In DNA, the CDR3 is TGTGCCAGCAGCTTGGGAGGGACAGGGGTCCACAATGAGCAGTTCTTC. Protein sequence: CASSLGGTGVHNEQFF. The rearrangement links TRBV5-4 to TRBJ2-1, with 10 bases matching TRBD1. The CDR3 has 16 amino acids. V was pared by 0 bases and J by 5 bases, with 5 bases of the junction left unmatched. Germline CDR1 is SGHNT and CDR2 is YYREEE (reference sequence).

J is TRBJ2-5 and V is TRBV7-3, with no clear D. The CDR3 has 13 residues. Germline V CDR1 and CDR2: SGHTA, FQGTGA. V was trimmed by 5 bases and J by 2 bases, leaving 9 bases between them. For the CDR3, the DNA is TGTGCCAGCAGCCCAACCCTACAAGAGACCCAGTACTTC. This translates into CASSPTLQETQYF.

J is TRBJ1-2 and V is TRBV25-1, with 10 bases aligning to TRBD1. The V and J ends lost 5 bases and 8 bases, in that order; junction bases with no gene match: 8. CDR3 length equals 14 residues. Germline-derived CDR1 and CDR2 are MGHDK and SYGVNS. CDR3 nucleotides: TGTGCCAGCAGTTTTAGACAGGGGGCGAGGGGCTACACCTTC. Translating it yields CASSFRQGARGYTF.

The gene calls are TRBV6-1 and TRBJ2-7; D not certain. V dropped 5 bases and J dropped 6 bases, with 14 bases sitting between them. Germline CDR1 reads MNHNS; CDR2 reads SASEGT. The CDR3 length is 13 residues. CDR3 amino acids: CASSPRLGFEQYF. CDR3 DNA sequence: TGTGCCAGCAGTCCCCGATTAGGGTTCGAGCAGTACTTC.

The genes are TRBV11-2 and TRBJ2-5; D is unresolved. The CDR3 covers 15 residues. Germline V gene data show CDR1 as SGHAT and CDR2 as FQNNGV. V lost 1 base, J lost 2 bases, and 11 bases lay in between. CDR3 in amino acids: CASSLAPSRQETQYF. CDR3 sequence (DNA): TGTGCCAGCAGCTTAGCTCCGTCAAGGCAAGAGACCCAGTACTTC.

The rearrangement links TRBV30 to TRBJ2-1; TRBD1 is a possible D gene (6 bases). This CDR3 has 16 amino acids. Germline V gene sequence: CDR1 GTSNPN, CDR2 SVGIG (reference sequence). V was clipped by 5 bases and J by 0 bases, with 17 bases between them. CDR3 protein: CAWGGQSYSSYNEQFF. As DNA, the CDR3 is TGTGCCTGGGGCGGACAGTCTTATAGCTCCTACAATGAGCAGTTCTTC.

The CDR3 DNA sequence: TGTGCCAGTAGTGGAGGGGGAGGCGGATGGTCACCCCTCCACTTT. This codes for CASSGGGGGWSPLHF. The V gene is TRBV19, the J gene TRBJ1-6; possibly TRBD1 for D (6 bases). Trimming pared 5 bases from V and 10 bases from J, leaving 18 bases between. CDR1 LNHDA and CDR2 SQIVND come from the germline V gene (reference sequence). This CDR3 region has 15 residues.

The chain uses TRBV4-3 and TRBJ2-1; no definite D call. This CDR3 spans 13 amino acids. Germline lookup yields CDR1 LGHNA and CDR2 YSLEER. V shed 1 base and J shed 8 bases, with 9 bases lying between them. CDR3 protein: CASSQVNSDEQFF. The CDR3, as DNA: TGCGCCAGCAGCCAAGTTAATTCGGATGAGCAGTTCTTC.

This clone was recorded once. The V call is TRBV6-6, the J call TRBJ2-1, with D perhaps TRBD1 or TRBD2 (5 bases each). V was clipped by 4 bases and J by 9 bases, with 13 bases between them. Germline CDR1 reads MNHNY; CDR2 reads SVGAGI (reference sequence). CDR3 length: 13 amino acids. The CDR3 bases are TGTGCCAGCAGTTCCGGGACCGAATTTGAGCAGTTCTTC. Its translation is CASSSGTEFEQFF.

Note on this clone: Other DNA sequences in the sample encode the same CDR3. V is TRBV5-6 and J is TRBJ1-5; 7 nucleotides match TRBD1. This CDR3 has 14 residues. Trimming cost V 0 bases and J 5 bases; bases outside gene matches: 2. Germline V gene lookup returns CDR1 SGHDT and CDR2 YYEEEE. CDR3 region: CASSLAGGDQPQHF. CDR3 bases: TGTGCCAGCAGCTTGGCAGGGGGAGATCAGCCCCAGCATTTT.

Written as DNA, the CDR3 is TGCGCCAGCAGCGCAAGTCAGGGGGCGGGAGGCTACACCTTC. It specifies CASSASQGAGGYTF. The chain uses TRBV5-1 and TRBJ1-2; 8 bases align to TRBD1. There are 14 residues in the CDR3. The germline V gene encodes CDR1 SGHRS and CDR2 YFSETQ. The trim removed 4 bases at V and 8 bases at J, leaving 10 bases unmatched.

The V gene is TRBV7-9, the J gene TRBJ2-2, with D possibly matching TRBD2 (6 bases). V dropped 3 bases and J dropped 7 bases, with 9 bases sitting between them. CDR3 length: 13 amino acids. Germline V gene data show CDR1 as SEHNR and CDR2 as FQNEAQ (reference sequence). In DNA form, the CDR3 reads TGTGCCAGCAGCTTGCAGACTAGCGGGGAGCTGTTTTTT. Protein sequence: CASSLQTSGELFF.

This CDR3 is CAGGRRGGNIQYF. CDR3 bases: TGTGCCGGCGGGCGGAGGGGGGGAAACATTCAGTACTTC. This chain links TRBV6-6 with TRBJ2-4; D perhaps matches TRBD2 (7 bases). V was trimmed by 11 bases and J by 6 bases, leaving 17 bases between them. This CDR3 comprises 13 residues. The V gene's germline CDR1 is MNHNY and CDR2 SVGAGI (reference sequence).

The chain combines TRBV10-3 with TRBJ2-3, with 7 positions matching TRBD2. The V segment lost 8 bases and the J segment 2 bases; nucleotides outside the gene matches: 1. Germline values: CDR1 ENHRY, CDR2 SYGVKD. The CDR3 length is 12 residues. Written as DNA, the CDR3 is TGTGCCATCGGACTAGACACAGATACGCAGTATTTT. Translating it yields CAIGLDTDTQYF.

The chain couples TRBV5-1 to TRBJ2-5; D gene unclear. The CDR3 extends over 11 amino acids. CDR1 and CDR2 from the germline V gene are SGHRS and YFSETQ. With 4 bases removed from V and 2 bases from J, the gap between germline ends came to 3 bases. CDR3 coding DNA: TGCGCCAGCAGCATACAAGAGACCCAGTACTTC. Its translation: CASSIQETQYF. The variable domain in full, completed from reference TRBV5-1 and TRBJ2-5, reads KAGVTQTPRYLIKTRGQQVTLSCSPISGHRSVSWYQQTPGQGLQFLFEYFSETQRNKGNFPGRFSGRQFSNSRSEMNVSTLELGDSALYLCASSIQETQYFGPGTRLLVL.

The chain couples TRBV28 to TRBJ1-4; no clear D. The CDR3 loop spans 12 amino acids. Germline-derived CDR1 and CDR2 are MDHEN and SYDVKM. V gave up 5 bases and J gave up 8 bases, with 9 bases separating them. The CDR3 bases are TGTGCCAGCAGTACCCTGCGGGAAAAACTGTTTTTT. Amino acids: CASSTLREKLFF.

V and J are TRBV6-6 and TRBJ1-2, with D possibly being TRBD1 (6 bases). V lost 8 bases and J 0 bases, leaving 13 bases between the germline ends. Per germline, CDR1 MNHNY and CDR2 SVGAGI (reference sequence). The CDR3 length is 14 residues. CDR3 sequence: CASRGGPPNYGYTF. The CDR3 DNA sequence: TGTGCCAGCCGAGGGGGGCCCCCTAACTATGGCTACACCTTC.

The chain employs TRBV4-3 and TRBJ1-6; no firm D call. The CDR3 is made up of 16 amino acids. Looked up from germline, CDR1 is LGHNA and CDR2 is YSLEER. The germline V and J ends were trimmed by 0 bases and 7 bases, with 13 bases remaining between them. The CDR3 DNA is TGCGCCAGCAGCCAAGATGATTTCTATGGGAATTCACCCCTCCACTTT. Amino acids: CASSQDDFYGNSPLHF.

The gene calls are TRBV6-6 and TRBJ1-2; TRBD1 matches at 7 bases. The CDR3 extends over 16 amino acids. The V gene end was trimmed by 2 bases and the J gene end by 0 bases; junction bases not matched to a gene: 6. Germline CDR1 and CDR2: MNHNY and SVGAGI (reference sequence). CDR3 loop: CASSYAGQHSNYGYTF. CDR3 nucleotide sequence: TGTGCCAGCAGTTACGCGGGACAGCATTCTAACTATGGCTACACCTTC.